The rows below give T cell receptor beta chains drawn from one sample of a study of blood T cell repertoires in COVID-19. The protocol was immunoSEQ multiplex PCR, while the TCRdb copy is restricted to in-frame clones and leaves out a portion. Altogether some 260,000 clones are present, 87% being singletons, with the ten largest covering roughly 3%. Sequences were obtained from peripheral blood. All receptors come from a young man with active or convalescent COVID-19. Both conserved end residues are part of each CDR3. D genes are given only for firm matches. Rows give clone size only sometimes, using once, few, many, or a class for an expanded clone.

abundance,d_gene,j_gene,v_gene,CDR3aa,CDR3nt
few,TRBD2,TRBJ2-2,TRBV2,CASSVLAGNTGELFF,TGTGCCAGCAGTGTACTAGCGGGAAACACCGGGGAGCTGTTTTTT
-,TRBD1,TRBJ2-7,TRBV5-1,CASSLGQGQYSYEQYF,TGCGCCAGCAGCCTGGGACAGGGCCAATACTCCTACGAGCAGTACTTC
-,TRBD1,TRBJ2-1,TRBV28,CASSRGLPNEQFF,TGTGCCAGCAGCAGGGGGTTACCCAATGAGCAGTTCTTC
-,-,TRBJ1-3,TRBV5-6,CASSLYRMGTIYF,TGTGCCAGCAGCTTGTACAGGATGGGCACCATATATTTT
-,TRBD2,TRBJ2-5,TRBV7-2,CASSLVRASGRAVETQYF,TGTGCCAGCAGCTTAGTGAGGGCTAGCGGGAGGGCCGTTGAGACCCAGTACTTC
-,-,TRBJ2-3,TRBV27,CASSLQGLDTQYF,TGTGCCAGCAGTTTACAGGGTCTTGATACGCAGTATTTT
-,TRBD1,TRBJ1-5,TRBV5-8,CASSRGQGVNQPQHF,TGTGCCAGCAGCAGGGGACAGGGAGTTAATCAGCCCCAGCATTTT
-,TRBD1,TRBJ1-2,TRBV28,CASSFRDRDGYGYTF,TGTGCCAGCAGCTTTAGGGACAGGGATGGCTATGGCTACACCTTC
-,TRBD1,TRBJ1-5,TRBV5-6,CASSQGQGNQPQHF,TGTGCCAGCAGCCAGGGACAGGGCAATCAGCCCCAGCATTTT
-,-,TRBJ1-3,TRBV5-1,CASSSRGTGNTIYF,TGCGCCAGCAGCTCTAGGGGGACTGGAAACACCATATATTTT
-,TRBD1,TRBJ2-3,TRBV5-8,CASSLAVTGGSTDTQYF,TGTGCCAGCAGCTTGGCCGTGACAGGGGGGAGCACAGATACGCAGTATTTT
-,TRBD1,TRBJ2-7,TRBV9,CASSAPGQGYEQYF,TGTGCCAGCAGCGCACCGGGACAGGGCTACGAGCAGTACTTC
-,TRBD2,TRBJ2-5,TRBV20-1,CSASRSGGFQETQYF,TGCAGTGCTAGTCGGTCGGGAGGATTTCAAGAGACCCAGTACTTC
-,-,TRBJ1-6,TRBV5-4,CASSPQLTEVGSPLHF,TGTGCCAGCAGCCCGCAGCTGACAGAGGTTGGTTCACCCCTCCACTTT
once,-,TRBJ1-1,TRBV5-1,CASSSTTVNTEAFF,TGCGCCAGCAGCTCGACTACGGTGAACACTGAAGCTTTCTTT
-,-,TRBJ1-5,TRBV14,CASAAHGNQPQHF,TGTGCCAGCGCGGCTCACGGCAATCAGCCCCAGCATTTT
-,-,TRBJ2-3,TRBV3-1/TRBV3-2,CASSQGSRPSTDTQYF,TGTGCCAGCAGCCAAGGGTCCAGGCCAAGCACAGATACGCAGTATTTT